This T cell receptor beta chain appears in the sequencing data of a study of blood T cell repertoires in COVID-19 (dated by TCRdb to 2020 to 2021). Background for the entire study: The collaborator samples originated in the United States, Italy and Spain and spanned the acute and convalescent phases of COVID-19. The repertoires were made available in a free public database intended to serve as a resource for research on the immune response to SARS-CoV-2. Deeply sampled blood TCRbeta repertoires from subjects exposed to, actively infected with, or recovered from COVID-19 were included in the dataset. Samples were obtained from the ongoing ImmuneRACE study (first 160 participants) and from some 1,300 subjects provided by 6 global collaborators. A de-identified subject ID, COVID-19 status, age in years and sex were almost always included in the sample metadata. The prospective study material was composed of cDNA or gDNA derived from T cells, B-cell-depleted T cells, or PBMCs. Where available, HLA class I and class II types were taken from metadata supplied by the sample provider and were not determined by assay-based typing. Study-wide conclusions, independent of this receptor: The quantity of clinical and demographic metadata differed by source and by participant and was supplied without curation.

Concerning this clone: Its recognized antigen is unknown. Base-call qualities are not available, and no considerably larger clone is one nucleotide away.

The germline V gene provides CDR1 SGDLS and CDR2 YYNGEE. The CDR3 has 14 amino acids, counting the end cysteine and phenylalanine. The retained sequence is limited to the CDR3, 42 bases, with the frame set at the first base. The trim is 2 bases for V and 5 bases for J, with a gap of 13 bases between the germline ends. At one collaborating source in Seattle, patients were enrolled during active infection and were followed longitudinally through the course of disease. Each collaborating institution followed its own protocols to collect whole blood in K2EDTA tubes. For TCRbeta analysis, collaborators shipped samples as frozen whole blood, isolated PBMCs, or DNA extracted from either of those sample types. TCRbeta CDR3 regions were amplified from genomic DNA by means of the immunoSEQ Assay, a bias-controlled multiplex PCR. The authors' analysis ran thus. The number of nucleated cells in each sample was estimated from the amplification of reference gene primers within the assay. To quantify the absolute abundance of each unique TCRbeta CDR3 rearrangement, sequence reads were collapsed and filtered. For each sample, productive Simpson clonality was calculated by taking the square root of Simpson's diversity index across productive rearrangements. The table was pulled from immuneACCESS by TCRdb, which kept in-frame rearrangements only. Such tables lose some clones; where checked, under half of the loss comes from unresolved V genes, and the rest has no known cause. The D gene and trimming were derived from the DNA, and the V and J assignments and clone size from that table. The sample yields 250,000 to 300,000 clones; more than 85% were counted once. The ten largest clones take up approximately 2.1% of the sample.

The chain links TRBV9 with TRBJ1-1, and TRBD1 may be the D gene, going by 5 matching bases. Sequencing used peripheral blood. This TCR derives from a woman aged 25 to 39 with COVID-19, enrolled during active disease. The DNA sequence reads TGTGCCAGCAGCGTCAGGGCTGAGAGGACTGAAGCTTTCTTT. The translation is CASSVRAERTEAFF. The CDR3 plus the reference TRBV9 and TRBJ1-1 genes for the other parts give the full variable domain: DSGVTQTPKHLITATGQRVTLRCSPRSGDLSVYWYQQSLDQGLQFLIQYYNGEERAKGNILERFSAQQFPDLHSELNLSSLELGDSALYFCASSVRAERTEAFFGQGTRLTVV.